These T cell receptor beta chains were read from a single sample in a study of T cell responses to AZD1222 COVID-19 vaccine. The repertoire was sequenced with immunoSEQ multiplex PCR; TCRdb's copy has only in-frame clones and lacks some. The table lists approximately 140,000 clones, around 93% of them singletons. Material: peripheral blood, obtained on day 0 of AZD1222 vaccination. All receptors come from an adult in good health. The CDR3 runs from the conserved cysteine through the conserved F or W. D genes are given only for firm matches. The listing skips clone size in some rows; elsewhere it reads once, few, many or a size class.

clone_size: -
v_call: TRBV4-1
d_call: -
j_call: TRBJ2-7
cdr3_aa: CASSQDPRGKAFYEQYF
cdr3_nt: TGCGCCAGCAGCCAAGACCCTCGGGGTAAGGCCTTCTACGAGCAGTACTTC

clone_size: -
v_call: TRBV28
d_call: TRBD1
j_call: TRBJ1-5
cdr3_aa: CASRSWTGFQPQHF
cdr3_nt: TGTGCCAGCAGGTCGTGGACAGGGTTTCAGCCCCAGCATTTT

clone_size: -
v_call: TRBV5-4
d_call: TRBD2
j_call: TRBJ2-1
cdr3_aa: CASSPSGLMNNEQFF
cdr3_nt: TGTGCCAGCAGCCCATCGGGACTAATGAACAATGAGCAGTTCTTC

clone_size: -
v_call: TRBV2
d_call: -
j_call: TRBJ2-5
cdr3_aa: CASSATGIQETQYF
cdr3_nt: TGTGCCAGCAGTGCCACAGGGATCCAAGAGACCCAGTACTTC

clone_size: -
v_call: TRBV18
d_call: -
j_call: TRBJ2-7
cdr3_aa: CASSPTRSSPEQYF
cdr3_nt: TGTGCCAGCTCACCAACTCGGAGCTCCCCCGAGCAGTACTTC

clone_size: few
v_call: TRBV12-5
d_call: TRBD2
j_call: TRBJ2-3
cdr3_aa: CASGLGGSADTQYF
cdr3_nt: TGTGCTAGTGGTTTGGGCGGGAGCGCAGATACGCAGTATTTT

clone_size: -
v_call: TRBV12-3/TRBV12-4
d_call: -
j_call: TRBJ2-5
cdr3_aa: CASSRLEGETQYF
cdr3_nt: TGTGCCAGCAGCAGACTAGAGGGGGAGACCCAGTACTTC

clone_size: -
v_call: TRBV6-5
d_call: -
j_call: TRBJ1-1
cdr3_aa: CASSYHPQAVTEAFF
cdr3_nt: TGTGCCAGCAGTTACCACCCGCAGGCGGTCACTGAAGCTTTCTTT

clone_size: -
v_call: TRBV6-5
d_call: -
j_call: TRBJ2-1
cdr3_aa: CASSYGIEGDEQFF
cdr3_nt: TGTGCCAGCAGTTACGGGATTGAAGGGGACGAGCAGTTCTTC

clone_size: -
v_call: TRBV3-1/TRBV3-2
d_call: -
j_call: TRBJ1-6
cdr3_aa: CASSQEGIISSYNSPLHF
cdr3_nt: TGTGCCAGCAGCCAAGAGGGCATTATTAGCTCCTATAATTCACCCCTCCACTTT

clone_size: -
v_call: TRBV19
d_call: -
j_call: TRBJ2-1
cdr3_aa: CASSIWDQSSEQFF
cdr3_nt: TGTGCCAGTAGTATATGGGACCAGTCAAGTGAGCAGTTCTTC

clone_size: -
v_call: TRBV18
d_call: TRBD2
j_call: TRBJ2-1
cdr3_aa: CASSPLGGRALNEQFF
cdr3_nt: TGTGCCAGCTCACCCCTTGGCGGGAGGGCGTTAAATGAGCAGTTCTTC

clone_size: once
v_call: TRBV7-2
d_call: -
j_call: TRBJ2-7
cdr3_aa: CASSPTALRDSYEQYF
cdr3_nt: TGTGCCAGCAGCCCCACTGCCCTACGTGATTCCTACGAGCAGTACTTC

clone_size: -
v_call: TRBV12-5
d_call: -
j_call: TRBJ2-2
cdr3_aa: CASGLVITGELFF
cdr3_nt: TGTGCTAGTGGTTTGGTTATAACCGGGGAGCTGTTTTTT

clone_size: -
v_call: TRBV6-2/TRBV6-3
d_call: -
j_call: TRBJ1-4
cdr3_aa: CASSSGRGRDEKLFF
cdr3_nt: TGTGCCAGCAGTTCTGGGAGGGGCCGGGATGAAAAACTGTTTTTT

clone_size: -
v_call: TRBV6-4
d_call: -
j_call: TRBJ1-2
cdr3_aa: CASSERGGDTNYGYTF
cdr3_nt: TGTGCCAGCAGCGAACGCGGGGGGGATACTAACTATGGCTACACCTTC

clone_size: few
v_call: TRBV5-4
d_call: -
j_call: TRBJ2-1
cdr3_aa: CASLSQGRFGNEQFF
cdr3_nt: TGTGCCAGCCTCTCCCAGGGCCGCTTCGGTAATGAGCAGTTCTTC

clone_size: -
v_call: TRBV19
d_call: TRBD2
j_call: TRBJ2-1
cdr3_aa: CASSPSGSSGNEQFF
cdr3_nt: TGTGCCAGTAGCCCGTCAGGGAGTAGCGGGAATGAGCAGTTCTTC

clone_size: -
v_call: TRBV2
d_call: -
j_call: TRBJ1-3
cdr3_aa: CASSPSGNTIYF
cdr3_nt: TGTGCCAGCAGTCCCTCGGGAAACACCATATATTTT

clone_size: -
v_call: TRBV9
d_call: -
j_call: TRBJ2-2
cdr3_aa: CASSVTTGGELFF
cdr3_nt: TGTGCCAGCAGCGTAACGACAGGCGGGGAGCTGTTTTTT

clone_size: -
v_call: TRBV5-6
d_call: TRBD1
j_call: TRBJ1-6
cdr3_aa: CASSLNGQGNSPLHF
cdr3_nt: TGTGCCAGCAGCTTGAATGGACAGGGTAATTCACCCCTCCACTTT

clone_size: -
v_call: TRBV10-3
d_call: -
j_call: TRBJ2-3
cdr3_aa: CAISESTRGRNTDTQYF
cdr3_nt: TGTGCCATCAGTGAGTCTACCCGGGGCAGGAACACAGATACGCAGTATTTT

clone_size: -
v_call: TRBV5-6
d_call: -
j_call: TRBJ2-1
cdr3_aa: CASSLTGKNEQFF
cdr3_nt: TGTGCCAGCAGCTTAACGGGAAAAAATGAGCAGTTCTTC

clone_size: -
v_call: TRBV27
d_call: -
j_call: TRBJ1-1
cdr3_aa: CASSGRDGINQAFF
cdr3_nt: TGTGCCAGCAGTGGCCGCGATGGGATTAACCAAGCTTTCTTT

clone_size: -
v_call: TRBV11-2
d_call: TRBD1
j_call: TRBJ2-7
cdr3_aa: CASSLTGQGSYEQYF
cdr3_nt: TGTGCCAGCAGCTTAACGGGACAGGGTTCCTACGAGCAGTACTTC

clone_size: once
v_call: TRBV4-2
d_call: -
j_call: TRBJ2-1
cdr3_aa: CASSQDSRANFDVGEQFF
cdr3_nt: TGTGCCAGCAGCCAAGATTCACGAGCGAACTTCGACGTGGGTGAGCAGTTCTTC

clone_size: -
v_call: TRBV5-1
d_call: -
j_call: TRBJ2-5
cdr3_aa: CASSSGQQETQYF
cdr3_nt: TGCGCCAGCAGCTCTGGACAGCAAGAGACCCAGTACTTC

clone_size: -
v_call: TRBV30
d_call: -
j_call: TRBJ1-5
cdr3_aa: CAWSTGPSNQPQHF
cdr3_nt: TGTGCCTGGAGTACTGGTCCTAGCAATCAGCCCCAGCATTTT

clone_size: -
v_call: TRBV9
d_call: -
j_call: TRBJ2-3
cdr3_aa: CASSVLGVVDTQYF
cdr3_nt: TGTGCCAGCAGCGTCCTAGGGGTTGTAGATACGCAGTATTTT

clone_size: -
v_call: TRBV21-1
d_call: -
j_call: TRBJ1-5
cdr3_aa: CASSKTHGTQPQHF
cdr3_nt: TGTGCCAGCAGCAAAACACACGGGACTCAGCCCCAGCATTTT

clone_size: -
v_call: TRBV5-1
d_call: -
j_call: TRBJ2-7
cdr3_aa: CASSSTGGGSYEQYF
cdr3_nt: TGCGCCAGCAGCTCCACTGGAGGGGGCTCCTACGAGCAGTACTTC

clone_size: -
v_call: TRBV5-4
d_call: -
j_call: TRBJ1-1
cdr3_aa: CASSLDDRMNTEAFF
cdr3_nt: TGTGCCAGCAGTCTTGACGACAGGATGAACACTGAAGCTTTCTTT

clone_size: -
v_call: TRBV28
d_call: -
j_call: TRBJ2-2
cdr3_aa: CASSWNRANTGELFF
cdr3_nt: TGTGCCAGCAGCTGGAACAGGGCGAACACCGGGGAGCTGTTTTTT

clone_size: -
v_call: TRBV5-5
d_call: -
j_call: TRBJ2-1
cdr3_aa: CASSKDFSYNEQFF
cdr3_nt: TGTGCCAGCAGCAAGGACTTCTCGTACAATGAGCAGTTCTTC

clone_size: -
v_call: TRBV15
d_call: -
j_call: TRBJ1-2
cdr3_aa: CATSRGGNYGYTF
cdr3_nt: TGTGCCACCAGCAGAGGGGGGAACTATGGCTACACCTTC

clone_size: -
v_call: TRBV3-1/TRBV3-2
d_call: -
j_call: TRBJ2-3
cdr3_aa: CASSLGQNTDTQYF
cdr3_nt: TGTGCCAGCAGCCTCGGACAAAACACAGATACGCAGTATTTT

clone_size: -
v_call: TRBV9
d_call: -
j_call: TRBJ1-1
cdr3_aa: CASSDGAGGNTEAFF
cdr3_nt: TGTGCCAGCAGCGACGGCGCGGGGGGGAACACTGAAGCTTTCTTT

clone_size: -
v_call: TRBV30
d_call: TRBD2
j_call: TRBJ2-1
cdr3_aa: CARGPPSGRYNEQFF
cdr3_nt: TGTGCCCGTGGACCCCCTAGCGGGAGATACAATGAGCAGTTCTTC

clone_size: -
v_call: TRBV5-8
d_call: -
j_call: TRBJ2-1
cdr3_aa: CASGEAGRGTYNEQFF
cdr3_nt: TGTGCCAGCGGGGAGGCGGGCAGGGGGACTTACAATGAGCAGTTCTTC

clone_size: -
v_call: TRBV2
d_call: -
j_call: TRBJ1-4
cdr3_aa: CASELASEKLFF
cdr3_nt: TGTGCCAGCGAGCTGGCTTCTGAAAAACTGTTTTTT

clone_size: -
v_call: TRBV5-6
d_call: TRBD2
j_call: TRBJ2-3
cdr3_aa: CASTPVAGEGPDTQYF
cdr3_nt: TGTGCCAGCACCCCTGTAGCGGGAGAGGGCCCAGATACGCAGTATTTT

clone_size: -
v_call: TRBV20-1
d_call: -
j_call: TRBJ2-1
cdr3_aa: CSATTRAQFF
cdr3_nt: TGCAGTGCTACGACTAGAGCGCAGTTCTTC